This T cell receptor beta chain was identified in a study of OX40 agonist ivuxolimab in advanced cancers. Study outcomes and limitations: Normalized T-cell clonal expansion was also low in some nonresponders. Both CD4+ and CD8+ T cell populations in blood had undergone clonal expansion by week 6 at 0.1 to 3.0 mg/kg. Averaging showed that CD8+ T cells had more expanded clones than CD4+ did.

Sequenced by immunoSEQ multiplex PCR; TCRdb stores in-frame clones only, minus some. Found here are 75,000 to 80,000 clones, more than 75% of them singletons; the top ten hold under 6.5%. This clone showed up just once. The antigen remains undetermined. Baseline, cycle 4 day 1, and cycle 7 day 1 were the blood sampling points. This CDR3 contains 22 residues. Germline V gene sequence: CDR1 SGHRS, CDR2 YFSETQ. Trimming at V came to 7 bases and at J to 1 base, leaving 29 bases not matched to a gene. The TCR sequence derives from an adult with an advanced solid tumor such as melanoma, head and neck, liver or kidney cancer. V gene TRBV5-1 combines with J gene TRBJ2-3; TRBD1 aligns across 8 bases. The material was CD4+ or CD8+ T cells sorted from blood, obtained in a trial of the OX40 agonist ivuxolimab. The CDR3 DNA reads as TGCGCCAGCCCGAGGATCATCGGACAGGGCCGTAGCTGGAGGCTAGGCACAGATACGCAGTATTTT. The encoded protein is CASPRIIGQGRSWRLGTDTQYF.